The clone carrying this T cell receptor (beta chain) was counted only a few times. The antigen is undetermined. This entry is derived from a study of T cells in Graves' hyperthyroidism and ophthalmopathy. CDR1 is MGHRA, CDR2 YSYEKL, per germline. Deletions cut 1 base from V and 11 bases from J, with 12 bases between. The length of the CDR3 is 13 residues. RNA transcripts gave rise to amplified TCR beta CDR3 regions. When the TCR CDR3 underwent first-round RT-PCR, the HTBI primer set was used. Using its own MiXCR run on the multiplex PCR reads, TCRdb lists one record per CDR3 protein. The sample lists about 200,000 distinct CDR3 sequences; about a sixth were seen once. Notes on the study in general: Ophthalmopathy prediction by the model preceded onset by a median about 6 months. Through a model of 13 V-J features, ophthalmopathy was separated from stable hyperthyroidism.

Newly diagnosed hyperthyroidism patients aged 18 to 65 years had disease lasting under 2 months. The chain is built from TRBV4-1 and TRBJ2-1; D possibly corresponds to TRBD2 (5 bases). The receptor was isolated from a man aged 50-60 years with Graves' hyperthyroidism. Sequencing input: blood. CDR3 protein: CASSQGSREKQFF. The CDR3 nucleotides are TGCGCCAGCAGCCAAGGGAGTAGGGAGAAGCAGTTCTTC.